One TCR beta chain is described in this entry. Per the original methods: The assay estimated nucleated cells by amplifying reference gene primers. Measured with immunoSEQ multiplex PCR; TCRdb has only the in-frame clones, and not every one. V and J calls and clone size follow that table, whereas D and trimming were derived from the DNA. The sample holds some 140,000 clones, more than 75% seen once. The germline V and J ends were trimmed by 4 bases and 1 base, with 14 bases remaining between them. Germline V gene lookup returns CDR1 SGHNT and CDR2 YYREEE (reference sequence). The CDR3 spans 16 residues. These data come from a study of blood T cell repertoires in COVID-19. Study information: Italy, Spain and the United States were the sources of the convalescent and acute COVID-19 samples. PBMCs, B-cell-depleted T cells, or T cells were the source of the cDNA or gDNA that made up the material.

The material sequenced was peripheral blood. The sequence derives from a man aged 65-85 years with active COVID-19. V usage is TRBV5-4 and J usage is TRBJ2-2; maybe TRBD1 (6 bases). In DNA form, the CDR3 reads TGTGCCAGCAGCCAGCCATCGACAGGGAACACCGGGGAGCTGTTTTTT. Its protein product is CASSQPSTGNTGELFF.